What follows are 11 T cell receptor beta chains derived from one specimen sequenced in a study of blood T cell repertoires in COVID-19. Sequencing used immunoSEQ multiplex PCR; TCRdb keeps in-frame clones, though not all of them. The table has tens of thousands of clones, 90% to 95% seen once. Sequenced input: peripheral blood. Receptor source: a man over 45 with COVID-19, enrolled during active disease.

The rearrangement uses TRBV5-1 and TRBJ2-2; TRBD1 is a possible D gene (6 bases). Per germline, CDR1 SGHRS and CDR2 YFSETQ. The CDR3 sequence is 14 residues long. Trimming stripped 2 bases from V and 3 bases from J, with 8 bases between. The CDR3 protein is CASSFAGDTGELFF. CDR3 nucleotide sequence: TGCGCCAGCAGCTTCGCAGGGGACACCGGGGAGCTGTTTTTT.

The CDR3 protein is CASSLLAGVVGELFF. In nucleotides, the CDR3 is TGTGCCAGCAGCTTACTAGCGGGAGTTGTCGGGGAGCTGTTTTTT. The V gene is TRBV7-9, the J gene TRBJ2-2; TRBD2 agrees at 10 bases. With V trimmed by 2 bases and J by 7 bases, 4 bases remained unmatched. CDR3 length: 15 amino acids. Per germline, CDR1 SEHNR and CDR2 FQNEAQ (reference sequence).

The sample holds one count of this clone. The chain recombines TRBV5-1 with TRBJ2-7; D is possibly TRBD2 (6 bases). Per germline, CDR1 SGHRS and CDR2 YFSETQ. V was cut by 3 bases and J by 0 bases, with 13 bases left in between. CDR3 length equals 15 residues. The chain's CDR3 is CASSSVAESSYEQYF. The CDR3, as DNA: TGCGCCAGCAGCTCGGTAGCGGAGAGCTCCTACGAGCAGTACTTC.

V and J are TRBV7-8 and TRBJ1-6; TRBD1 matches 10 bases. The length of the CDR3 is 14 residues. V lost 3 bases to trimming and J lost 10 bases; unmatched junction nucleotides: 3. Per germline, CDR1 SGHVS and CDR2 FQNEAQ. The CDR3 reads CASSLGQGRSPLHF. DNA of the CDR3: TGTGCCAGCAGCTTGGGACAGGGGCGATCACCCCTCCACTTT.

The chain combines TRBV2 with TRBJ2-7, with D maybe TRBD1 (5 bases). The germline V gene has CDR1 SNHLY and CDR2 FYNNEI. V lost 4 bases, J lost 1 base, and 11 bases lay in between. The CDR3 loop spans 14 amino acids. This CDR3 is CASSGLGASYEQYF. The CDR3 nucleotides are TGTGCCAGCAGTGGTTTAGGGGCTTCCTACGAGCAGTACTTC.

The gene calls are TRBV4-1 and TRBJ2-4, with D possibly being TRBD1 (5 bases). V was clipped by 0 bases and J by 7 bases, with 16 bases between them. The CDR3 is made up of 16 amino acids. From germline, CDR1 is MGHRA and CDR2 YSYEKL. The chain's CDR3 is CASSQEGLMVTNIQYF. The CDR3 DNA reads as TGCGCCAGCAGCCAAGAGGGGCTAATGGTAACTAACATTCAGTACTTC.

This chain connects TRBV24-1 to TRBJ2-2, with 11 bases lining up with TRBD1. Germline assignment: CDR1 KGHDR and CDR2 SFDVKD. CDR3 length: 15 amino acids. The ends lost 3 bases at V and 6 bases at J; junction bases unmatched: 2. DNA of the CDR3: TGTGCCACCAGTGATCCGGGACAGGGGGCCGGGGAGCTGTTTTTT. Its translation is CATSDPGQGAGELFF.

The gene calls are TRBV2 and TRBJ1-2; 10 bases agree with TRBD1. This CDR3 spans 14 amino acids. CDR1 and CDR2 (germline): SNHLY, FYNNEI. The ends lost 4 bases at V and 4 bases at J; junction bases unmatched: 3. As DNA, the CDR3 is TGTGCCAGCAGTGGCTGGACAGGGGGCTATGGCTACACCTTC. Encoded protein: CASSGWTGGYGYTF.

This sequence joins TRBV28 and TRBJ2-7; perhaps TRBD1 as D (6 bases). Deletions cut 5 bases from V and 5 bases from J, with 16 bases between. The CDR3 loop spans 14 amino acids. The V gene's germline CDR1 is MDHEN and CDR2 SYDVKM. CDR3 nucleotide sequence: TGTGCCAGCAGTATCCACAGGGAGTCGGACGAGCAGTACTTC. Amino acid sequence: CASSIHRESDEQYF.

V and J are TRBV29-1 and TRBJ2-2; D remains ambiguous. Germline V lookup: CDR1 SQVTM, CDR2 ANQGSEA. The CDR3 loop spans 15 amino acids. Trimming took off 0 bases at V and 3 bases at J, with 11 bases between the two ends. CDR3 sequence: CSVEDYGRDTGELFF. For the CDR3, the DNA is TGCAGCGTTGAAGATTACGGTCGGGACACCGGGGAGCTGTTTTTT.

The chain is built from TRBV5-1 and TRBJ1-6, with 7 bases identical to TRBD1. Germline V gene sequence: CDR1 SGHRS, CDR2 YFSETQ. CDR3 length: 16 amino acids. This chain's CDR3 is CATPTGDFSYNSPLHF. In DNA form, the CDR3 reads TGCGCGACCCCCACAGGGGACTTCTCCTATAATTCACCCCTCCACTTT. The full variable domain, completed using reference TRBV5-1 and TRBJ1-6, is KAGVTQTPRYLIKTRGQQVTLSCSPISGHRSVSWYQQTPGQGLQFLFEYFSETQRNKGNFPGRFSGRQFSNSRSEMNVSTLELGDSALYLCATPTGDFSYNSPLHFGNGTRLTVT.